The T cell receptor (beta chain) under discussion was sequenced for a study of PD-1 blockade in classical Hodgkin lymphoma. Notes on this clone: The antigen is unknown. Other DNA sequences in this sample translate to the same CDR3.

This CDR3 has 13 amino acids. Deletions cut 0 bases from V and 4 bases from J, with 5 bases between. Germline loops: CDR1 SGDLS, CDR2 YYNGEE. Here immunoSEQ multiplex PCR was the method, and the copy in TCRdb shows in-frame clones only, minus some. This sample has 25,000 to 40,000 clones, with under 75% found just once. Whole-study findings and limits: The study found complete responders had baseline diversity similar to newly diagnosed patients. After ASCT, patients who started nivolumab under 1 year later were excluded. Reports described newly diagnosed patients as having lower baseline TCR diversity than healthy donors.

Sample time point: cycle 4 day 1 (C4D1), after 5 to 7 weeks of nivolumab. Each patient's relapse followed autologous stem cell transplantation, and brentuximab vedotin exposure varied. Classifying best responses yielded complete response, partial response or progressive disease. Sequencing was performed on peripheral blood mononuclear cells (PBMCs), taken before the fourth cycle of nivolumab. The chain links TRBV9 to TRBJ1-3, with unresolved D. The TCR comes from a human donor with classical Hodgkin lymphoma. The CDR3 loop is CASSVGVGNTIYF. The CDR3 bases are TGTGCCAGCAGCGTAGGGGTAGGAAACACCATATATTTT. Using reference TRBV9 and TRBJ1-3 for the parts outside the CDR3, the full variable domain is DSGVTQTPKHLITATGQRVTLRCSPRSGDLSVYWYQQSLDQGLQFLIQYYNGEERAKGNILERFSAQQFPDLHSELNLSSLELGDSALYFCASSVGVGNTIYFGEGSWLTVV.